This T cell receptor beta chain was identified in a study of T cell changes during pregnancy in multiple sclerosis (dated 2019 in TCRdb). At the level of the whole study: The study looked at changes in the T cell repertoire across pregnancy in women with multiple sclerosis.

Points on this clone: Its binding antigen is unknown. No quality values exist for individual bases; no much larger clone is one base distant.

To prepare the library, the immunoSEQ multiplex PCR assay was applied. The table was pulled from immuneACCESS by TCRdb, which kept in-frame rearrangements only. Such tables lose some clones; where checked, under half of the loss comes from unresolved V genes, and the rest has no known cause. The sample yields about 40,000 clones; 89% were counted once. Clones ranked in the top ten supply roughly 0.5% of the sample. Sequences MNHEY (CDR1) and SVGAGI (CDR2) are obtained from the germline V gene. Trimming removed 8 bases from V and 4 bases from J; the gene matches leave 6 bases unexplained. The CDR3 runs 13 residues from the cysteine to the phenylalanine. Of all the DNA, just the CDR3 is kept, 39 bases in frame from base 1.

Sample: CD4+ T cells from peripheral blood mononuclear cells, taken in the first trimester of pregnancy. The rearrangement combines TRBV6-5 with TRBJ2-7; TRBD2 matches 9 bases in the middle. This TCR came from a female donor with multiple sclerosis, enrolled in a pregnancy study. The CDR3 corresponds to CASRAGGRYEQYF. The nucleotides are TGTGCCAGCCGGGCGGGGGGGCGGTACGAGCAGTACTTC.